Below are 17 T cell receptor beta chains sequenced from a single sample in a study of immune heterogeneity within non-small cell lung tumors (dated by TCRdb to 2017 to 2018). Sequenced on a HiSeq X Ten. The TCR beta CDR3 region was amplified with a multiplex PCR system, in which a first round of roughly 10 cycles was run using 32 V-gene forward and 13 J-gene reverse primers. TCRdb handled the public reads itself, with Q25 trimming in fastp and clone calling in MiXCR, and kept productive beta chains. Entries are consolidated by CDR3 protein sequence, retaining the most common genes and DNA. This sample has thousands of distinct CDR3 sequences in its table, and about 30% of those were observed once. Of the sample, less than 20% is held by the ten largest clones. Genomic DNA was extracted from bulk tumor tissue and used as the TCR template, and around 600 ng gDNA was amplified per sample. During surgery, multiple biopsies were taken from each primary tumor and placed as far apart as possible within the tumor mass. Patients in the study cohort, which was described as untreated, were newly diagnosed NSCLC cases going through curative surgery.

Sequencing was done on a sample of lung tumor tissue. The receptors originated from a man in his 60s with non-small cell lung cancer.

V usage is TRBV20-1 and J usage is TRBJ2-5, with TRBD1 identical over 7 bases. The CDR3 consists of 13 residues. V shed 3 bases and J 3 bases; nucleotides not matched to a gene: 4. CDR1 and CDR2 from the germline V gene are DFQATT and SNEGSKA (reference sequence). The chain's CDR3 is CSARSTGKETQYF. The CDR3 coding sequence is TGCAGTGCTAGGTCGACAGGGAAAGAGACCCAGTACTTC.

This clonotype is labeled as medium-sized. The V call is TRBV5-1, the J call TRBJ2-4; maybe TRBD2 (6 bases). CDR3 length: 19 amino acids. V lost 3 bases, J lost 0 bases, and 22 bases lay in between. Germline V gives CDR1 SGHRS, CDR2 YFSETQ. This chain's CDR3 is CASSWEVSTGNLAKNIQYF. The CDR3, as DNA: TGCGCCAGCAGCTGGGAGGTTTCGACGGGAAACTTAGCCAAAAACATTCAGTACTTC.

This clonotype is medium-sized. The V call is TRBV30, the J call TRBJ2-5; TRBD2 agrees at 10 bases. The CDR3 spans 13 residues. J lost 4 bases, V lost 6 bases, and 5 bases had no gene match. From germline, CDR1 is GTSNPN and CDR2 SVGIG (reference sequence). CDR3 sequence (DNA): TGTGCCTGTAAGCGGGAGGGCCCAGAGACCCAGTACTTC. Translating it yields CACKREGPETQYF.

The genes are TRBV20-1 and TRBJ2-3; D is possibly TRBD1 (6 bases). This CDR3 is built from 18 residues. The V gene lost 0 bases and the J gene lost 2 bases, with 21 bases spanning the gap. CDR1 and CDR2 (germline): DFQATT, SNEGSKA (reference sequence). CDR3 sequence (DNA): TGCAGTGCTAGAGACCTACCCGGGACATGGGGGATCACAGATACGCAGTATTTT. Its protein product is CSARDLPGTWGITDTQYF.

The CDR3 is CASGTGGSTDTQYF. The CDR3 coding sequence is TGTGCCAGCGGTACGGGCGGGAGCACAGATACGCAGTATTTT. J is TRBJ2-3 and V is TRBV6-1; tentatively, D is TRBD2 (5 bases). With 8 bases removed from V and 0 bases from J, the gap between germline ends came to 12 bases. CDR3 length equals 14 residues. Germline-derived CDR1 and CDR2 are MNHNS and SASEGT.

By sample share, this clonotype is medium-sized. V and J are TRBV7-2 and TRBJ2-5; TRBD2 matches at 11 bases. CDR1 and CDR2 (germline): SGHTA, FQGNSA. The CDR3 has 17 residues. With V trimmed by 0 bases and J by 1 base, 4 bases remained unmatched. CDR3 nucleotides: TGTGCCAGCAGCTTAGCTATAGCGGGAGGGACCCAAGAGACCCAGTACTTC. This sequence encodes CASSLAIAGGTQETQYF.

By proportion, this clonotype is medium-sized (0.01 to 0.1%). The J gene is TRBJ1-1, the V gene TRBV20-1; a possible D gene is TRBD1 (5 bases). In germline, CDR1 is DFQATT, CDR2 SNEGSKA (reference sequence). The CDR3 is 16 amino acids. V lost 1 base to trimming and J lost 0 bases, with 15 bases between them. The CDR3 DNA sequence: TGCAGTGCTAGAGCCACGAGGTACAGGTTGAACACTGAAGCTTTCTTT. Translation gives CSARATRYRLNTEAFF.

A remark on this clonotype: At one end, the junction sequence differs from germline, possibly due to a read error. The chain carries TRBV30 and TRBJ1-3; D remains ambiguous. The germline CDR1 and CDR2 sequences are GTSNPN and SVGIG (reference sequence). The CDR3 has 16 amino acids. CDR3 protein: CSWRRDSVFSGDTIYF. The CDR3 nucleotides are TGTTCCTGGAGGAGAGATAGCGTCTTCTCTGGAGACACCATATATTTT.

Sample share makes this clonotype medium-sized. The chain couples TRBV5-1 to TRBJ2-2; no clear D. Trimming pared 0 bases from V and 4 bases from J, leaving 7 bases between. Germline V CDR1 and CDR2: SGHRS, YFSETQ. This CDR3 comprises 14 residues. CDR3 amino acids: CASSLAGLTGELFF. The CDR3 nucleotides are TGCGCCAGCAGCTTGGCTGGGCTCACCGGGGAGCTGTTTTTT.

CDR3 in amino acids: CASSCYNRDQANYGYTF. CDR3 in DNA: TGTGCCAGCAGCTGTTATAACAGGGACCAGGCTAACTATGGCTACACCTTC. This sequence joins TRBV7-3 and TRBJ1-2, with a tentative D call TRBD1 (6 bases). The CDR3 length is 17 residues. In germline, CDR1 is SGHTA, CDR2 FQGTGA. Deletions cut 4 bases from V and 0 bases from J, with 18 bases between.

Within the sample, this clonotype is large. This sequence joins TRBV5-5 and TRBJ1-2, with TRBD1 as a possible D gene (6 bases). Trimming took off 4 bases at V and 5 bases at J, with 18 bases between the two ends. Germline assignment: CDR1 SGHKS and CDR2 YYEKEE (reference sequence). This CDR3 contains 15 residues. The CDR3 DNA reads as TGTGCCAGCAGCGTAAACAGGGAAGCCCTATATGGCTACACCTTC. Its translation: CASSVNREALYGYTF.

By its share, this clonotype is medium-sized (0.01 to 0.1%). The chain has TRBV7-8 and TRBJ1-1, with D possibly TRBD1 on 5 matching bases. From germline, CDR1 is SGHVS and CDR2 FQNEAQ. This CDR3 is 14 amino acids long. V lost 5 bases to trimming and J lost 2 bases, with 12 bases between them. CDR3: CASSRERGNTEAFF. CDR3 coding DNA: TGTGCCAGCAGCCGGGAGAGGGGAAACACTGAAGCTTTCTTT.

This clonotype is large. The chain uses TRBV4-3 and TRBJ1-4, with TRBD1 matching 7 bases. CDR3 length: 14 amino acids. V lost 2 bases to trimming and J lost 5 bases; unmatched junction nucleotides: 2. CDR1 and CDR2 from the germline V gene are LGHNA and YSLEER. For the CDR3, the DNA is TGCGCCAGCAGCCAACAGGGGGGAAATGAAAAACTGTTTTTT. Translated, it gives CASSQQGGNEKLFF.

In the case of this clonotype: A much larger clone differs by one base, so this may be a read error. V is TRBV9 and J is TRBJ2-5, with a tentative D call TRBD1 (5 bases). Trimming left V 4 bases short and J 7 bases short, with 17 bases between. The germline V gene encodes CDR1 SGDLS and CDR2 YYNGEE. This CDR3 comprises 14 residues. CDR3 nucleotide sequence: TGTGCCAGCAGCCCAATCGCTCTCCAGGGGACCCAGTACTTC. Its protein is CASSPIALQGTQYF.

This clonotype is categorized as medium-sized. This chain connects TRBV7-2 to TRBJ2-7; 8 bases match TRBD2. The junction had 15 bases not matched to a gene; V was cut back by 5 bases and J by 9 bases. The CDR3 extends over 15 amino acids. In germline, CDR1 is SGHTA, CDR2 FQGNSA. The DNA of the CDR3 is TGTGCCAGCAGCGCGGGAGAGGGACTAGGGTTCGTGCAGTACTTC. Residues: CASSAGEGLGFVQYF.

Relative to its sample, this clonotype is medium-sized. The chain links TRBV6-1 to TRBJ2-2, with D perhaps given as TRBD1 or TRBD2 (5 bases each). Germline V gene sequence: CDR1 MNHNS, CDR2 SASEGT. Trimming pared 4 bases from V and 5 bases from J, leaving 14 bases between. This CDR3 has 15 residues. CDR3 nucleotide sequence: TGTGCCAGCAGTGGACAGACCTCGGGGACCGGGGAGCTGTTTTTT. It codes for CASSGQTSGTGELFF.

This chain uses TRBV6-2 or TRBV6-3 with TRBJ1-5, with 8 bases that match TRBD1. The germline V gene encodes CDR1 MNHEY and CDR2 SVGEGT. The CDR3 contains 18 residues. J lost 0 bases, V lost 5 bases, and 12 bases had no gene match. CDR3: CASSPRDRLIYSNQPQHF. CDR3 nucleotide sequence: TGTGCCAGCAGTCCCCGGGACAGGTTAATATATAGCAATCAGCCCCAGCATTTT.